The source of this TCR beta chain is a study of graft-versus-host responses after intestinal transplantation. Turning to the study itself: Tacrolimus and steroids were given for three to four years to all recipients after anti-thymocyte globulin induction. Whole-study results and caveats: Some patients had graft-donor T cell macrochimerism. In their allografts, the ratios of graft-versus-host to host-versus-graft T cell clones were high. Recipient marrow contained GvH clones, some of which appeared first in ileum or blood. Early post-transplant falls in HvG clones accompanied the peak levels of circulating GvH clones.

TCRdb's copy holds only in-frame clones and misses some; the assay was immunoSEQ multiplex PCR. This sample carries over 80,000 clones, approximately 90% of them seen once, and the ten largest clones take approximately 0.4%. A note on this clone: Its antigen remains unidentified.

The CDR3 length is 13 residues. With V trimmed by 2 bases and J by 9 bases, 4 bases remained unmatched. Per the germline V gene, CDR1 is MNHEY and CDR2 is SMNVEV (reference sequence). The receptor comes from a human donor who was the organ donor for an intestinal transplant. The J gene is TRBJ1-2, the V gene TRBV27; 9 nucleotides line up with TRBD1. Material: unstimulated CD8+ T cells sorted from spleen or lymph node cells, obtained before transplant. The chain's CDR3 is CASSLGQGRSYTF. The CDR3 region has the DNA TGTGCCAGCAGTTTAGGACAGGGGAGAAGCTACACCTTC.